This T cell receptor beta chain was recorded in a study of T cells after yellow fever vaccination. From germline, CDR1 is SGHTA and CDR2 FQGNSA. With 2 bases clipped from V and 6 bases from J, the junction kept 3 bases outside the gene matches. This CDR3 has 14 residues. This clonotype was detected a few times. Each CDR3 protein gets one entry after TCRdb re-called the 5' RACE reads with MiXCR. In the table there are 200,000 to 300,000 distinct CDR3 sequences, about an eighth of which are singletons. This chain links TRBV7-2 with TRBJ2-3, with 9 bases matching TRBD2. This TCR was sampled from a man between 25 and 39 years old who received the YFV17D yellow fever vaccine. The sequencing here drew on CD4+ T cells sorted from PBMCs, taken 45 days after the yellow fever booster vaccination. This chain's CDR3 is CASSLSSGRDTQYF. The CDR3 coding sequence is TGTGCCAGCAGCTTATCGAGCGGGAGGGATACGCAGTATTTT.